This T cell receptor beta chain originates from a study of T cell responses to AZD1222 COVID-19 vaccine. Study-wide results and caveats: Regions left unmutated in variants are reportedly the target of nearly half of spike-specific TCRs.

Some clones are missing from TCRdb's copy, which holds only in-frame ones; the method was immunoSEQ multiplex PCR. This table has roughly 100,000 clones, around 90% appearing once. For this clone: Its target is unknown.

This receptor was obtained from an adult who received the AZD1222 COVID-19 vaccine. Material: peripheral blood, obtained 28 days after the second AZD1222 dose.

In DNA, the CDR3 is TGTGCCAGCAGTTCTCCCTACGAGCAGTACTTC. Amino acids: CASSSPYEQYF. This chain joins TRBV28 and TRBJ2-7; D gene unclear. Germline V gene lookup returns CDR1 MDHEN and CDR2 SYDVKM. This CDR3 comprises 11 residues. V was trimmed by 4 bases and J by 2 bases, leaving 3 bases between them.